This is a list of T cell receptor beta chains from one sample in a study of neoadjuvant nivolumab and ipilimumab in lung cancer. The protocol was immunoSEQ multiplex PCR, while the TCRdb copy is restricted to in-frame clones and leaves out a portion. The sample has fewer than 40,000 clones, roughly 90% seen once; the top ten hold approximately 2%. Source: peripheral blood, taken after neoadjuvant nivolumab, alone or with ipilimumab, at or shortly before surgery. Every receptor here comes from an adult with non-small cell lung cancer. Each CDR3 is given with its conserved first and last residue. A D gene is named only where the DNA matches it firmly. Only part of the rows carry a size: once, few, many, or a class if the clone is expanded.

V	D	size	J	DNA	CDR3
TRBV11-1	TRBD2	-	TRBJ2-3	TGTGCCAGCAGCTTTGGAGCGGGAGATTTAAGACGCACAGATACGCAGTATTTT	CASSFGAGDLRRTDTQYF
TRBV5-8	TRBD1	-	TRBJ2-5	TGTGCCAGCAGGCTTACAGGGGTGGAACAAGAGACCCAGTACTTC	CASRLTGVEQETQYF
TRBV5-4	-	-	TRBJ2-7	TGTGCCAGCAGCTTGAAGTTGGTGGAACCACGGGTCTACGAGCAGTACTTC	CASSLKLVEPRVYEQYF
TRBV11-2	-	-	TRBJ1-2	TGTGCCAGCAGCGTTGGTGTGGCAGGCCATGGCTACACCTTC	CASSVGVAGHGYTF
TRBV11-2	TRBD2	-	TRBJ2-7	TGTGCCAGCAGCTTTTATACGGGACTAGCGGCTTACGAGCAGTACTTC	CASSFYTGLAAYEQYF
TRBV6-1	TRBD1	-	TRBJ1-5	TGTGCCAGCGGGGGACAGGGGCCCCAGCCCCAGCATTTT	CASGGQGPQPQHF
TRBV9	-	once	TRBJ2-5	TGTGCCAGCAGCGTAGGGCCAGGGCAAGAGACCCAGTACTTC	CASSVGPGQETQYF
TRBV7-8	-	-	TRBJ1-5	TGTGCCAGCAGTAGGACCAATCAGCCCCAGCATTTT	CASSRTNQPQHF
TRBV5-1	-	-	TRBJ2-7	TGCGCCAGCAGCTTGAACCAGGGGCCCTACGAGCAGTACTTC	CASSLNQGPYEQYF
TRBV29-1	-	-	TRBJ2-1	TGCAGCGGCATGACCGGGACGGAGTACAATGAGCAGTTCTTC	CSGMTGTEYNEQFF
TRBV14	-	-	TRBJ1-1	TGTGCCAGCAGCCAAGGAGTGAAGGGACTCGAAGCTTTCTTT	CASSQGVKGLEAFF
TRBV27	-	-	TRBJ2-7	TGTGCCAGCAGTTCCAGCTCCTACGAGCAGTACTTC	CASSSSSYEQYF
TRBV7-3	-	-	TRBJ2-1	TGTGCCAGCAGCCCGGCCGGGACTCGCAACAATGAGCAGTTCTTC	CASSPAGTRNNEQFF
TRBV6-1	-	-	TRBJ2-1	TGTGCCATTAACATAGGTTATGAGCAGTTCTTC	CAINIGYEQFF
TRBV7-2	-	-	TRBJ1-2	TGTGCCAGCAGCTTGCCCGCCGGCTATGGCTACACCTTC	CASSLPAGYGYTF
TRBV14	-	-	TRBJ2-2	TGTGCCAGCAGCCAATTACTCACAGGATTTGGCACCGGGGAGCTGTTTTTT	CASSQLLTGFGTGELFF
TRBV7-2	-	-	TRBJ2-1	TGTGCCAGCAGCGCTAGCTGGGCGATAGGAGAGCAGTTCTTC	CASSASWAIGEQFF
TRBV5-1	-	-	TRBJ2-2	TGCGCCAGCAGCTTGAACGGGGCTAACACCGGGGAGCTGTTTTTT	CASSLNGANTGELFF
TRBV30	-	-	TRBJ2-2	TGTGGGTATGCGAACACCGGGGAGCTGTTTTTT	CGYANTGELFF
TRBV7-8	-	-	TRBJ1-1	TGTGCCAGCAGCACCCAGCCCGCTGAAGCTTTCTTT	CASSTQPAEAFF
TRBV2	TRBD1	few	TRBJ1-1	TGTGCCAGCAAAGCAGGGGGCACTGAAGCTTTCTTT	CASKAGGTEAFF
TRBV5-1	-	-	TRBJ2-1	TGCGCCAGCAGCTCCTACAGGGACAATGAGCAGTTCTTC	CASSSYRDNEQFF
TRBV15	-	-	TRBJ1-5	TGTGCCACCAGCAGAGTAAGAACAGCGGTACAGCCCCAGCATTTT	CATSRVRTAVQPQHF
TRBV29-1	TRBD1	-	TRBJ1-2	TGCAGCGCCATCCCCGGGACAGCGAACTATGGCTACACCTTC	CSAIPGTANYGYTF
TRBV25-1	TRBD1	-	TRBJ1-2	TGTGCCAGCAGTAAATGGACAGGCGGCATGGGCTACACCTTC	CASSKWTGGMGYTF
TRBV5-4	-	-	TRBJ1-2	TGTGCCAGCAGCCGGATCAGGGCTGATGGCTACACCTTC	CASSRIRADGYTF
TRBV11-2	TRBD1	-	TRBJ2-7	TGTGCCAGCAGCTTCGACAGGGGCGTTCGCGAGCAGTACTTC	CASSFDRGVREQYF
TRBV9	TRBD2	-	TRBJ2-7	TGTGCCAGCAGCGCTAGCGGTACTACCTACGAGCAGTACTTC	CASSASGTTYEQYF
TRBV25-1	-	-	TRBJ2-2	TGTGCCAGCAGACCGCATAGCAGGGGAATCGGGGAGCTGTTTTTT	CASRPHSRGIGELFF
TRBV4-1	TRBD1	once	TRBJ1-4	TGCGCCAGCAGCCAGATACAGGGGGCGAGGGAGAAACTGTTTTTT	CASSQIQGAREKLFF
TRBV5-1	TRBD1	-	TRBJ2-1	TGCGCCAGCAGCGTCAGGGGGAGCGACAATGAGCAGTTCTTC	CASSVRGSDNEQFF
TRBV6-1	TRBD1	-	TRBJ1-1	TGTGCCAGCAGTGCTACAGGGGAGGGGTTCACTGAAGCTTTCTTT	CASSATGEGFTEAFF
TRBV28	-	once	TRBJ2-7	TGTGCCAGCAGTTTACGGGACCTCTCCTACGAGCAGTACTTC	CASSLRDLSYEQYF
TRBV29-1	-	-	TRBJ2-5	TGCAGCGTTACGAATGAGGGAATTGGGGGCGGAATGTTAGAGACCCAGTACTTC	CSVTNEGIGGGMLETQYF
TRBV5-1	TRBD1	few	TRBJ1-1	TGCGCCAGCAGCTTGAGGGACAGAACGACTGAAGCTTTCTTT	CASSLRDRTTEAFF
TRBV5-1	TRBD2	-	TRBJ2-7	TGCGCCAGCAGCTTGGTCAGCGGGAGGGCCGGTTACGAGCAGTACTTC	CASSLVSGRAGYEQYF
TRBV6-5	-	-	TRBJ1-3	TGTGCCAGCAGCCGCTTTGGGGCCTCCCTGAACACCATATATTTT	CASSRFGASLNTIYF
TRBV5-1	-	few	TRBJ1-1	TGCGCCAGCAGCCCCGGAGGGATGAACACTGAAGCTTTCTTT	CASSPGGMNTEAFF
TRBV7-9	TRBD2	-	TRBJ2-7	TGTGCCAGCAGCTTTAGTGGAGGCTCGGGGCTAGCGGGTGACTACGAGCAGTACTTC	CASSFSGGSGLAGDYEQYF
TRBV27	-	-	TRBJ2-1	TGTGCCAGCAGTCGGGCAGGGGAATTCAATGAGCAGTTCTTC	CASSRAGEFNEQFF
TRBV7-2	-	-	TRBJ1-5	TGTGCCAGCAGCTTAGCGGGGGATCAGCCCCAGCATTTT	CASSLAGDQPQHF